These T cell receptor beta chains were read from a single sample in a study of PD-L1 blockade in urothelial cancer. Profiled with immunoSEQ multiplex PCR; TCRdb holds only in-frame clones, not every one. The sample includes 95,000 to 100,000 clones, 80% to 90% of them seen just once. The material was PBMCs, obtained around atezolizumab (anti-PD-L1) treatment. These receptors all come from a man between 60 and 75 years old with urothelial cancer. Both conserved end residues are trimmed from each CDR3.

CDR3	V	J
ASSFPPRLFSGLTETQY	TRBV27	TRBJ2-5
ATQHRELF	TRBV28	TRBJ2-2
ASSQNRDRIIYEQY	TRBV6-6	TRBJ2-7
SGASGLTDTQY	TRBV29-1	TRBJ2-3
ASSELGGAGWVSDEQF	TRBV6-1	TRBJ2-1
ASSIQGFNGYT	TRBV6-1	TRBJ1-2
ASSYLQSSYNSPLH	TRBV6-6	TRBJ1-6
ASSLGVASERETQY	TRBV11-2	TRBJ2-5
ASSSGKSTNEKLF	TRBV5-4	TRBJ1-4
ASSLGAIGQGSPYEQY	TRBV11-3	TRBJ2-7
ASSSTPSGAYNEQF	TRBV6-5	TRBJ2-1
ATAGQRADTQY	TRBV11-1	TRBJ2-3
ASSNERGSYEQY	TRBV19	TRBJ2-7
ASSVFDSRISTDTQY	TRBV9	TRBJ2-3
ASSLRDTSGNTIY	TRBV6-5	TRBJ1-3
ASSVIAGLAYNEQF	TRBV6-1	TRBJ2-1
ASSIVTGSEKLF	TRBV19	TRBJ1-4
ASSGPRGTGELF	TRBV7-3	TRBJ2-2
SVEPGPQETQY	TRBV29-1	TRBJ2-5
AISPTGSSYEQY	TRBV10-3	TRBJ2-7
ASSLTGAGGWYTQY	TRBV19	TRBJ2-3
ASSLSSYQETQY	TRBV7-9	TRBJ2-5
ASSQDRRTGQENTIY	TRBV4-2	TRBJ1-3
ASSTSQKTNEKLF	TRBV19	TRBJ1-4
ASSYSGQPNEKLF	TRBV6-5	TRBJ1-4
ASSVGGGHEQY	TRBV9	TRBJ2-7
ASSQRGLAAITNTGELF	TRBV14	TRBJ2-2
ASSLASGRSYEQY	TRBV5-6	TRBJ2-7
ASSTLGGSGVHEQF	TRBV28	TRBJ2-1
ASSRVLRGPQH	TRBV7-2	TRBJ1-5
ASSLAGGSGNTIY	TRBV5-4	TRBJ1-3
ASSSWNDREETQY	TRBV5-1	TRBJ2-5
ASSRGQTNIQY	TRBV7-6	TRBJ2-4
ASSLAGQSYGYT	TRBV11-2	TRBJ1-2
ASSSRLEYIQY	TRBV6-1	TRBJ2-4
AWRTVGNPEAF	TRBV30	TRBJ1-1
ASSGRGHKGDTQY	TRBV6-4	TRBJ2-3
ASSSPSSLAKNIQY	TRBV27	TRBJ2-4
ASSQDGDISRPEGYT	TRBV4-3	TRBJ1-2
ASSLFDREAYEQY	TRBV11-3	TRBJ2-7
ASSSGLLRSYEQY	TRBV6-5	TRBJ2-7
ASSLVGGSTNEQF	TRBV5-1	TRBJ2-1
ASRAPGQTYEQY	TRBV6-1	TRBJ2-7
ASSRALGGQNEKLF	TRBV5-1	TRBJ1-4
ASSLGTSGGPNEQF	TRBV27	TRBJ2-1
ASSGLGGSGNRETQY	TRBV7-6	TRBJ2-5
ASSSTTLGTQY	TRBV5-1	TRBJ2-5
ASSVTGSTEAF	TRBV9	TRBJ1-1
ASSQEQGLSNQPQH	TRBV4-1	TRBJ1-5
ASSPTRNTIY	TRBV4-1	TRBJ1-3
ASAFLAGRAETQY	TRBV21-1	TRBJ2-5
ASSPRGTGISTRSYEQY	TRBV9	TRBJ2-7
ASSVVGDYYNEQF	TRBV9	TRBJ2-1
ATRDGQGPNSPLH	TRBV15	TRBJ1-6
ASSKSDSTPDTQY	TRBV5-1	TRBJ2-3
ASSAGTSGIYEQY	TRBV9	TRBJ2-7
ASSIAGTGYTEAF	TRBV19	TRBJ1-1
ASSAGTGMLNQPQH	TRBV5-1	TRBJ1-5
ASSFGSPNTEAF	TRBV11-2	TRBJ1-1